The 27 T cell receptor beta chains listed next were all sequenced from one sample in a study of blood T cell repertoires in COVID-19. Method: immunoSEQ multiplex PCR; TCRdb's copy keeps in-frame clones and lacks some. The sample consists of 350,000 to 450,000 clones, 85% to 90% of them appearing once. The source material was PBMCs or T cells enriched from blood (not recorded which). The receptor source for this set is a man aged 25 to 40 who had recovered from COVID-19.

The V and J genes are TRBV19 and TRBJ1-2; D call uncertain. The CDR3 has 12 residues. Germline assignment: CDR1 LNHDA and CDR2 SQIVND (reference sequence). V was trimmed by 1 base and J by 7 bases, leaving 7 bases between them. The CDR3 is CASSIGAAGYTF. The CDR3, as DNA: TGTGCCAGTAGTATAGGGGCAGCTGGCTACACCTTC. The variable domain in full, with the rest retrieved from reference TRBV19 and TRBJ1-2, is DGGITQSPKYLFRKEGQNVTLSCEQNLNHDAMYWYRQDPGQGLRLIYYSQIVNDFQKGDIAEGYSVSREKKESFPLTVTSAQKNPTAFYLCASSIGAAGYTFGSGTRLTVV.

The V and J genes are TRBV6-8 and TRBJ1-5; TRBD1 agrees at 8 bases. The CDR3 extends over 16 amino acids. Looked up from germline, CDR1 is MNHGY and CDR2 is SAAAGT. The V gene end was trimmed by 5 bases and the J gene end by 4 bases; junction bases not matched to a gene: 10. The CDR3 DNA sequence: TGTGCCAGCAGTCGACAAGGACAGGGTGGAAATCAGCCCCAGCATTTT. Its translation is CASSRQGQGGNQPQHF.

The gene calls are TRBV5-5 and TRBJ2-7; 7 nucleotides align to TRBD1. The CDR3 runs to 14 residues. Germline V gene sequence: CDR1 SGHKS, CDR2 YYEKEE (reference sequence). V gave up 5 bases and J gave up 3 bases; unmatched junction bases: 8. CDR3 nucleotide sequence: TGTGCCAGCAGGTACGGGACAGACCTCTACGAGCAGTACTTC. Translating it yields CASRYGTDLYEQYF.

The gene calls are TRBV19 and TRBJ2-1; 13 bases fit TRBD2. This CDR3 contains 15 residues. The V gene's germline CDR1 is LNHDA and CDR2 SQIVND (reference sequence). J gave up 9 bases and V 2 bases, and 4 bases lay outside the gene matches. The CDR3 spells CASSIRLAGGFEQFF. In DNA, the CDR3 is TGTGCCAGTAGTATACGACTAGCGGGAGGTTTTGAGCAGTTCTTC.

For the CDR3, the DNA is TGTGCCAGCAGCTTAGGAGTAGCGTCTTTGCAGTTCTTC. It encodes CASSLGVASLQFF. This chain links TRBV7-6 with TRBJ2-1, with a weak D call TRBD2 (5 bases). CDR3 length: 13 residues. Germline assignment: CDR1 SGHVS and CDR2 FNYEAQ. V dropped 1 base and J dropped 12 bases, with 13 bases sitting between them.

The chain uses TRBV9 and TRBJ2-7; D is possibly TRBD2 (6 bases). Trimming left V 7 bases short and J 5 bases short, with 22 bases between. Germline CDR1 is SGDLS and CDR2 is YYNGEE. The CDR3 is 15 residues long. CDR3 DNA sequence: TGTGCCAGCTCCCCCGTGGGCGGGAACGGCCACGAGCAGTACTTC. It is translated as CASSPVGGNGHEQYF.

In this sample, this clone turned up once. The rearrangement uses TRBV24-1 and TRBJ2-1; TRBD2 agrees at 14 bases. V gave up 5 bases and J gave up 8 bases; unmatched junction bases: 7. The CDR3 loop spans 16 amino acids. Germline loops: CDR1 KGHDR, CDR2 SFDVKD. CDR3 in amino acids: CATSVAGTSGSYEQFF. CDR3 nucleotide sequence: TGTGCCACCAGTGTCGCGGGGACTAGCGGGAGTTATGAGCAGTTCTTC.

As regards this clone: Other DNA sequences from this sample encode an identical CDR3 as well. V usage is TRBV19 and J usage is TRBJ1-5; weak D call: TRBD1 (6 bases). CDR1 is LNHDA and CDR2 is SQIVND in the germline V gene (reference sequence). The germline V and J ends were trimmed by 5 bases and 4 bases, with 9 bases remaining between them. The CDR3 has 13 residues. CDR3 region: CASSSQGNQPQHF. The CDR3 region has the DNA TGTGCCAGTAGTTCTCAGGGGAATCAGCCCCAGCATTTT.

The J gene is TRBJ1-5, the V gene TRBV7-9; D might be TRBD1 (5 bases). V gave up 1 base and J gave up 2 bases, with 12 bases separating them. Germline lookup yields CDR1 SEHNR and CDR2 FQNEAQ (reference sequence). CDR3 length: 16 amino acids. CDR3 region: CASSLGKGQGNQPQHF. The CDR3, as DNA: TGTGCCAGCAGCTTAGGTAAGGGGCAGGGCAATCAGCCCCAGCATTTT. Together with reference TRBV7-9 and TRBJ1-5, the CDR3 gives the full variable domain: DTGVSQNPRHKITKRGQNVTFRCDPISEHNRLYWYRQTLGQGPEFLTYFQNEAQLEKSRLLSDRFSAERPKGSFSTLEIQRTEQGDSAMYLCASSLGKGQGNQPQHFGDGTRLSIL.

The V gene is TRBV2, the J gene TRBJ2-5; D remains ambiguous. CDR1 is SNHLY and CDR2 is FYNNEI in the germline V gene. Deletions cut 6 bases from V and 1 base from J, with 12 bases between. The CDR3 extends over 14 amino acids. CDR3 coding DNA: TGTGCCAGCAGATCATACAACACCCAAGAGACCCAGTACTTC. This translates into CASRSYNTQETQYF.

The chain joins TRBV28 to TRBJ2-5; 7 bases agree with TRBD1. The length of the CDR3 is 15 residues. From germline, CDR1 is MDHEN and CDR2 SYDVKM. V lost 5 bases to trimming and J lost 0 bases; unmatched junction nucleotides: 6. For the CDR3, the DNA is TGTGCCAGCAGTCCGGGGACAGAGTACCAAGAGACCCAGTACTTC. This translates into CASSPGTEYQETQYF.

The rearrangement joins TRBV11-2 to TRBJ2-5, with 13 positions matching TRBD2. This CDR3 contains 16 residues. Germline values: CDR1 SGHAT, CDR2 FQNNGV. The junction had 2 bases not matched to a gene; V was cut back by 2 bases and J by 2 bases. For the CDR3, the DNA is TGTGCCAGCAGCTTATTGGGACTAGCGGGACAAGAGACCCAGTACTTC. Its translation is CASSLLGLAGQETQYF. Drawing the rest from reference TRBV11-2 and TRBJ2-5, the complete variable domain is EAGVAQSPRYKIIEKRQSVAFWCNPISGHATLYWYQQILGQGPKLLIQFQNNGVVDDSQLPKDRFSAERLKGVDSTLKIQPAKLEDSAVYLCASSLLGLAGQETQYFGPGTRLLVL.

CDR3 sequence reads: CASGTSGRAEQYF. The CDR3 DNA reads TGTGCCAGCGGGACTAGCGGGAGGGCCGAGCAGTACTTC. V usage is TRBV7-2 and J usage is TRBJ2-7, with 16 bases identical to TRBD2. Trimming removed 8 bases from V and 6 bases from J; junction bases left unmatched: 1. Germline V lookup: CDR1 SGHTA, CDR2 FQGNSA. CDR3 length: 13 amino acids.

V usage is TRBV5-4 and J usage is TRBJ2-1; maybe TRBD2 (6 bases). CDR1 and CDR2 (germline): SGHNT, YYREEE (reference sequence). The CDR3 is made up of 14 amino acids. With 0 bases removed from V and 2 bases from J, the gap between germline ends came to 6 bases. DNA of the CDR3: TGTGCCAGCAGCTTGGGGACTACCTACAATGAGCAGTTCTTC. Translated, it gives CASSLGTTYNEQFF.

V and J are TRBV12-5 and TRBJ2-7; 8 bases are a match to TRBD2. This CDR3 has 14 amino acids. Germline CDR1 reads LGHNT; CDR2 reads FRNRAP. Trimming at V came to 1 base and at J to 5 bases, leaving 4 bases not matched to a gene. The CDR3 loop is CASGLGLASNEQYF. In DNA, the CDR3 is TGTGCTAGTGGTTTGGGACTAGCGAGCAACGAGCAGTACTTC.

This chain uses TRBV5-1 with TRBJ1-5; D not certain. The CDR3 contains 14 residues. The germline gives CDR1 SGHRS, CDR2 YFSETQ. V lost 4 bases and J lost 2, with 10 bases in between. In nucleotides, the CDR3 is TGCGCCAGCAGCCCGAATGAGGGCAATCAGCCCCAGCATTTT. It codes for CASSPNEGNQPQHF.

This clone was picked up a small number of times. J is TRBJ1-4 and V is TRBV19, with 8 nucleotides matching TRBD1. CDR3 size: 15 residues. CDR1 LNHDA and CDR2 SQIVND come from the germline V gene (reference sequence). The junction had 6 bases not matched to a gene; V was cut back by 3 bases and J by 6 bases. The CDR3 spells CASSMPGTGDEKLFF. DNA of the CDR3: TGTGCCAGTAGTATGCCCGGGACAGGCGATGAAAAACTGTTTTTT.

In regard to this clone: Other DNA sequences in this sample translate to the same CDR3. This chain joins TRBV3-1 (or the pseudogene TRBV3-2) and TRBJ2-7; TRBD2 aligns across 12 bases. CDR1 is LGHDT, CDR2 YNNKEL, per germline (reference sequence). The length of the CDR3 is 15 residues. With 1 base clipped from V and 3 bases from J, the junction kept 1 base outside the gene matches. CDR3 nucleotides: TGTGCCAGCAGCCAAGGACTAGCGGGGGTCTACGAGCAGTACTTC. Amino acids: CASSQGLAGVYEQYF.

V and J are TRBV6-5 and TRBJ2-7, with 7 positions matching TRBD2. The CDR3 sequence is 15 residues long. Germline V lookup: CDR1 MNHEY, CDR2 SVGAGI. The trim removed 0 bases at V and 4 bases at J, leaving 6 bases unmatched. Here the CDR3 reads CASSYSILAGYEQYF. In DNA, the CDR3 is TGTGCCAGCAGTTACTCGATTTTAGCGGGTTACGAGCAGTACTTC.

The CDR3 DNA sequence: TGTGCCAGCAGCCCTAGACTAGCGGGCAACAATGAGCAGTTCTTC. Translated, it gives CASSPRLAGNNEQFF. The gene calls are TRBV28 and TRBJ2-1; 10 bases line up with TRBD2. Germline values: CDR1 MDHEN, CDR2 SYDVKM. The trim removed 6 bases at V and 5 bases at J, leaving 7 bases unmatched. The CDR3 length is 15 residues.

The gene calls are TRBV9 and TRBJ1-5, with D uncertain. CDR1 is SGDLS, CDR2 YYNGEE, per germline. The CDR3 has 15 residues. V was pared by 3 bases and J by 3 bases, with 13 bases between. The CDR3 nucleotides are TGTGCCAGCAGCGCTGAGGGTCAGAACAATCAGCCCCAGCATTTT. This encodes CASSAEGQNNQPQHF. Using reference TRBV9 and TRBJ1-5 for the parts outside the CDR3, the full variable domain is DSGVTQTPKHLITATGQRVTLRCSPRSGDLSVYWYQQSLDQGLQFLIQYYNGEERAKGNILERFSAQQFPDLHSELNLSSLELGDSALYFCASSAEGQNNQPQHFGDGTRLSIL.

This sequence joins TRBV4-2 and TRBJ1-6; D is possibly TRBD1 (6 bases). The V end was cut by 4 bases, the J end by 10 bases, with 14 bases between. CDR1 and CDR2 from the germline V gene are LGHNA and YNFKEQ. The CDR3 sequence is 14 residues long. The CDR3 DNA follows: TGTGCCAGCAGCCGAGTAGGGGGAGAATCACCCCTCCACTTT. Amino acid sequence: CASSRVGGESPLHF.

This sequence joins TRBV4-2 and TRBJ2-4, with TRBD2 identical over 10 bases. The junction had 9 bases not matched to a gene; V was cut back by 1 base and J by 0 bases. The length of the CDR3 is 19 residues. Germline V CDR1 and CDR2: LGHNA, YNFKEQ. The CDR3 DNA is TGTGCCAGCAGCCAAGGGACTAGCGGAAGTAAGTTAGCCAAAAACATTCAGTACTTC. Translated: CASSQGTSGSKLAKNIQYF.

The J gene is TRBJ1-5, the V gene TRBV18, with D maybe TRBD1 (6 bases). The V gene's germline CDR1 is KGHSH and CDR2 LQKENI. V gave up 4 bases and J gave up 3 bases, with 22 bases separating them. The CDR3 runs 18 residues. The CDR3 sequence: CASSRGVLGAENNQPQHF. The CDR3 bases are TGTGCCAGCTCACGAGGGGTATTGGGGGCAGAGAACAATCAGCCCCAGCATTTT.

Here the CDR3 DNA reads TGTGCCAGCAGTTTTGTAGCTAGCGGGAGTTTAGATACGCAGTATTTT. Translation: CASSFVASGSLDTQYF. The chain couples TRBV27 to TRBJ2-3, with TRBD2 matching over 10 bases. This CDR3 is 16 amino acids long. The germline V gene has CDR1 MNHEY and CDR2 SMNVEV (reference sequence). V gave up 3 bases and J gave up 5 bases; unmatched junction bases: 8.

J is TRBJ2-3 and V is TRBV5-1; TRBD2 agrees at 7 bases. CDR3 length: 16 residues. Losses at the gene ends were 1 base for V and 0 bases for J; bases not matched to a gene: 5. Germline V lookup: CDR1 SGHRS, CDR2 YFSETQ. The DNA of the CDR3 is TGCGCCAGCAGCTTGTACGGGGGAGGGAGCACAGATACGCAGTATTTT. Translated, it gives CASSLYGGGSTDTQYF.

V usage is TRBV2 and J usage is TRBJ1-2; D gene uncertain. Trimming left V 0 bases short and J 1 base short, with 6 bases between. There are 14 residues in the CDR3. CDR1 is SNHLY and CDR2 is FYNNEI in the germline V gene. CDR3 residues: CASSEAASNYGYTF. CDR3 in DNA: TGTGCCAGCAGTGAAGCGGCCAGTAACTATGGCTACACCTTC.